This T cell receptor (beta chain) was captured in a study of early T cells in non-severe SARS-CoV-2 infection. Overall study: Unsorted whole-blood RNA was sequenced in bulk, leaving chains unpaired.

General study findings and limits: There was a bias toward anti-spike CD8 responses in VDJdb matching, which missed private and CD4 specificities.

One entry per CDR3 protein results from TCRdb running MiXCR on the 5' RACE reads. The table has roughly 83,000 distinct CDR3 sequences, less than 11% seen once; the top ten hold 8% to 8.5%. The V end lost 0 bases, the J end lost 8 bases, and 13 bases lay between the germline ends. Germline CDR1 reads ENHRY; CDR2 reads SYGVKD. The CDR3 contains 14 residues. As for this clonotype: Its antigen is unidentified.

This sequence was found in an adult who was a healthcare worker with PCR-confirmed SARS-CoV-2 infection or an uninfected control (not recorded which). The chain carries TRBV10-3 and TRBJ1-2; D remains unclear. This material consisted of whole blood, taken at baseline. The CDR3 protein is CAISESRRSGGYTF. The CDR3 DNA follows: TGTGCCATCAGTGAGTCACGGCGGAGTGGAGGCTACACCTTC.